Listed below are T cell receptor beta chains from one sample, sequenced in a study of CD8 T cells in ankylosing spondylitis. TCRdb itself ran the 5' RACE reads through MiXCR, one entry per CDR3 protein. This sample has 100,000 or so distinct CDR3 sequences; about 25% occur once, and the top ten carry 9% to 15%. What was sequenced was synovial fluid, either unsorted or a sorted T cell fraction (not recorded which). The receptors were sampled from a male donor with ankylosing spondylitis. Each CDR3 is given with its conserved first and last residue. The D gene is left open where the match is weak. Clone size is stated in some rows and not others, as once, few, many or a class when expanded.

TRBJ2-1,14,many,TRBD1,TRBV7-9,CASSQGRQGGEQFF,TGTGCCAGCAGCCAAGGACGACAGGGCGGTGAGCAGTTCTTC
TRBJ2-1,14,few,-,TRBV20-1,CSATMGEAFGEQFF,TGCAGTGCTACGATGGGAGAAGCCTTCGGAGAGCAGTTCTTC
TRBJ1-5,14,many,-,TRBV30,CAWSAGRANQPQHF,TGTGCCTGGAGTGCTGGACGGGCTAATCAGCCCCAGCATTTT
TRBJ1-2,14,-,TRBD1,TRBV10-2,CASSNDRGAYGYTF,TGCGCCAGCAGTAATGACAGGGGGGCCTATGGCTACACCTTC
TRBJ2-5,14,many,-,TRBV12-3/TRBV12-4,CASQGYRGRETQYF,TGTGCCAGCCAGGGGTACCGGGGGCGAGAGACCCAGTACTTC
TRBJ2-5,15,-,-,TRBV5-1,CASSFGGDRRETQYF,TGCGCCAGCAGCTTTGGGGGAGATCGTAGGGAGACCCAGTACTTC
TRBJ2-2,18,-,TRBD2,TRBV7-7,CASSGVAGGNPNTGELFF,TGTGCCAGCAGTGGGGTAGCGGGAGGAAATCCGAACACCGGGGAGCTGTTTTTT
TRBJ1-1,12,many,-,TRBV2,CASSGTGVVDFF,TGTGCCAGCAGTGGGACCGGGGTAGTGGATTTCTTT
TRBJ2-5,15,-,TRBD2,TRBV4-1,CASRRGDAGWETQYF,TGCGCCAGCCGCCGGGGGGACGCGGGGTGGGAGACCCAGTACTTC
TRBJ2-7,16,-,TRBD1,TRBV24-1,CATSASGQGDSYEQYF,TGTGCCACCAGTGCCTCAGGACAGGGGGACTCCTACGAGCAGTACTTC
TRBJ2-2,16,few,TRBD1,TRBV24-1,CATSAQRGRYTGELFF,TGTGCCACCAGTGCTCAAAGGGGGCGGTACACCGGGGAGCTGTTTTTT
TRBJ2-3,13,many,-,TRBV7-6,CASSVQRADTQYF,TGTGCCAGCAGCGTCCAGAGGGCAGATACGCAGTATTTT
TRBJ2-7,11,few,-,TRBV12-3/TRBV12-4,CASTLKSEQYF,TGTGCCAGCACCCTGAAATCCGAGCAGTACTTC
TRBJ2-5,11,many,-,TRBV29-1,CSARGSETQYF,TGCAGCGCCCGTGGGTCGGAGACCCAGTACTTC
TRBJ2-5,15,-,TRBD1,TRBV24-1,CATSDPGQVQETQYF,TGTGCCACCAGTGATCCGGGACAGGTCCAAGAGACCCAGTACTTC
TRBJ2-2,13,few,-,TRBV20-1,CSARDLRGGELFF,TGCAGTGCTAGGGACCTGCGGGGCGGGGAGCTGTTTTTT
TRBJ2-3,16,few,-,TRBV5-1,CASSLVGREDTDTQYF,TGCGCCAGCAGCTTGGTTGGCCGGGAAGACACAGATACGCAGTATTTT
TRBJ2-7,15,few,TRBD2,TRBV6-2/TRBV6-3,CASSYSTSGIYEQYF,TGTGCCAGCAGTTACTCGACTAGCGGGATCTACGAGCAGTACTTC
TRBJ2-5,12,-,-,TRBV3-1,CASRGIYETQYF,TGTGCCAGCAGGGGGATCTATGAGACCCAGTACTTC
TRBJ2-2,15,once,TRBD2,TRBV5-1,CASSSEGGRTGELFF,TGCGCCAGCAGCTCCGAGGGAGGGCGCACCGGGGAGCTGTTTTTT
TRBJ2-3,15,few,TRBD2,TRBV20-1,CSAEMGLSDSDTQYF,TGCAGTGCCGAGATGGGACTAAGTGATTCTGATACGCAGTATTTT
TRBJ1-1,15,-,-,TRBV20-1,CSPARGYRMNTEAFF,TGCAGCCCCGCCAGGGGATACCGAATGAACACTGAAGCTTTCTTT
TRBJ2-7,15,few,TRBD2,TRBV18,CASSPGGGRDYEQYF,TGTGCCAGCTCACCTGGGGGGGGAAGGGACTACGAGCAGTACTTC
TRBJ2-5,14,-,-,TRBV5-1,CASSFAQVGETQYF,TGCGCCAGCAGCTTTGCACAAGTCGGAGAGACCCAGTACTTC
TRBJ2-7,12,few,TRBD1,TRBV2,CASHTGGYEQYF,TGTGCCAGTCATACAGGGGGGTACGAGCAGTACTTC
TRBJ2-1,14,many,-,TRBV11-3,CASSLGFGSTEQFF,TGTGCCAGCAGCTTAGGATTCGGTTCTACTGAGCAGTTCTTC
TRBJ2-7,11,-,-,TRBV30,CAWSQDSEQYF,TGTGCCTGGAGTCAAGACAGCGAGCAGTACTTC
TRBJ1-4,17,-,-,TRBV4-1,CASSQGRLTIPNEKLFF,TGCGCCAGCAGCCAAGGCCGGCTGACAATCCCTAATGAAAAACTGTTTTTT
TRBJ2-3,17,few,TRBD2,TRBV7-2,CASSLRLAGVNFDTQYF,TGTGCCAGCAGCCTCCGACTAGCGGGAGTTAATTTTGATACGCAGTATTTT
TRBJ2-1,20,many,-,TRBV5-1,CASSLGTLPGQVGSYNEQFF,TGCGCCAGCAGCTTGGGAACCCTCCCCGGGCAAGTCGGGAGCTACAATGAGCAGTTCTTC
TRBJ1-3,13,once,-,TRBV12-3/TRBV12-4,CASSEGSGNTIYF,TGTGCCAGCAGTGAAGGATCTGGAAACACCATATATTTT
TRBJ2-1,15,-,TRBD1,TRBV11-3,CASSPTGGLGGEQFF,TGTGCCAGCAGCCCGACAGGGGGCTTAGGTGGTGAGCAGTTCTTC
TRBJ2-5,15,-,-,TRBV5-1,CASSLVRGKQETQYF,TGCGCCAGCAGCTTGGTTCGCGGAAAGCAAGAGACCCAGTACTTC
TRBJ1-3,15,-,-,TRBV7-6,CASSLGEHSGNTIYF,TGTGCCAGCAGCTTAGGCGAGCACTCTGGAAACACCATATATTTT
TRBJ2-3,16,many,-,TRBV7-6,CASSLIGGTSTDTQYF,TGTGCCAGCAGCTTAATTGGGGGAACTAGCACAGATACGCAGTATTTT
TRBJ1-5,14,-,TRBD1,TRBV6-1,CASSETRGLQPQHF,TGTGCCAGCAGTGAAACCAGGGGGCTCCAGCCCCAGCATTTT
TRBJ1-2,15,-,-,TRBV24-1,CATSDTRTDLYGYTF,TGTGCCACCAGTGATACCCGAACGGACTTATATGGCTACACCTTC
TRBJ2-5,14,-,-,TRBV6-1,CASSELNNQETQYF,TGTGCCAGCAGTGAATTGAACAACCAAGAGACCCAGTACTTC
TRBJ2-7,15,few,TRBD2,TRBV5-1,CASSFGSGSTYEQYF,TGCGCCAGCAGCTTCGGTAGCGGGAGTACGTACGAGCAGTACTTC
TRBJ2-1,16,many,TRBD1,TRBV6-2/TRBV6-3,CASRSLGTGRANEQFF,TGTGCCAGCAGGTCTCTTGGGACAGGGAGGGCCAATGAGCAGTTCTTC
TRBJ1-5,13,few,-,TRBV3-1,CASSQDQYQPQHF,TGTGCCAGCAGCCAAGACCAATATCAGCCCCAGCATTTT
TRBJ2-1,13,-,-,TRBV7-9,CASSLVLNNEQFF,TGTGCCAGCAGCTTAGTTCTCAACAATGAGCAGTTCTTC
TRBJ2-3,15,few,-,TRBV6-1,CASSGGGFSTDTQYF,TGTGCCAGCAGCGGCGGAGGATTTAGCACAGATACGCAGTATTTT
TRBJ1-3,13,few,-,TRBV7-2,CASSRSGADTIYF,TGTGCCAGCAGCCGCTCGGGGGCCGACACCATATATTTT
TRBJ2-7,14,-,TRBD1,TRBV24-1,CATSGTGRTYEQYF,TGTGCCACCAGTGGGACAGGGAGGACCTACGAGCAGTACTTC